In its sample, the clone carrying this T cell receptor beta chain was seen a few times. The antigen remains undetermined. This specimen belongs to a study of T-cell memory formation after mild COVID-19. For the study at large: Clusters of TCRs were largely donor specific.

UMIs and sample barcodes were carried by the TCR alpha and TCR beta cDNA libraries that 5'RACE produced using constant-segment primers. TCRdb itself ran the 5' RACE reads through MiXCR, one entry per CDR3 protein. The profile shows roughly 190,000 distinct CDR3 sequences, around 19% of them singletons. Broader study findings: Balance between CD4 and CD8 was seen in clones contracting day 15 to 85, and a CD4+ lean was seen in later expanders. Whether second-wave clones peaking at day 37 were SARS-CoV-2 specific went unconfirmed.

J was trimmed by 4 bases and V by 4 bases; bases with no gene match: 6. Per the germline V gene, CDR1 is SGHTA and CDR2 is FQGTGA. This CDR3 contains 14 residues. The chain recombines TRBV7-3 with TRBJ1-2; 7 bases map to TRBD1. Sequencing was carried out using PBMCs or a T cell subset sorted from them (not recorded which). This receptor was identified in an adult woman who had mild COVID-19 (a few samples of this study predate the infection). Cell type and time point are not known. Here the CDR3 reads CASSSGQKAYGYTF. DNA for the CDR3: TGTGCCAGCAGCTCGGGACAGAAGGCCTATGGCTACACCTTC.